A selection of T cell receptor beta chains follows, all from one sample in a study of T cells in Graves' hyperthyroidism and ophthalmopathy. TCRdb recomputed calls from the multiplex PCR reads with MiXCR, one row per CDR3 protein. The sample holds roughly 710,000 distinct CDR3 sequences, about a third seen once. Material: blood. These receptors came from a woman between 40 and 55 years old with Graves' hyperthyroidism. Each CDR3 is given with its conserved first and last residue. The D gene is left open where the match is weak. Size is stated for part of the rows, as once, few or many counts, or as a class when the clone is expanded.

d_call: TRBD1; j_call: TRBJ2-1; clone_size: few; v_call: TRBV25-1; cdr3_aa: CASSGWTGEVNEQFF; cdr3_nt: TGTGCCAGCAGTGGCTGGACAGGGGAAGTGAATGAGCAGTTCTTC
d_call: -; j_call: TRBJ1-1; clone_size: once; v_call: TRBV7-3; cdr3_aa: CASSPGMNTEASF; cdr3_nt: TGTGCCAGCAGCCCCGGAATGAACACTGAAGCTTCCTTT
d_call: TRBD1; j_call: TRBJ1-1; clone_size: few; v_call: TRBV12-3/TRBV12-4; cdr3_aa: CASSSRGGTGPNTEAFF; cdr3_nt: TGTGCCAGCAGTTCGCGAGGGGGGACAGGGCCCAACACTGAAGCTTTCTTT
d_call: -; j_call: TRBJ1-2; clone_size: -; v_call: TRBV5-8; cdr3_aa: CASRISGTQYLGYGYTF; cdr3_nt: TGTGCCAGCAGAATATCCGGGACCCAATACCTAGGGTATGGCTACACCTTC
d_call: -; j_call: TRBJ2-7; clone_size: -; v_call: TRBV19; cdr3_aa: CTSMSLRRGKYEQYF; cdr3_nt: TGTACCAGTATGTCCCTTCGCCGCGGGAAATACGAGCAGTACTTC
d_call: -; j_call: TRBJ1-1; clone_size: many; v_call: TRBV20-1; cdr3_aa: CSARTLARSMNTEAFF; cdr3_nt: TGCAGTGCCAGAACCCTCGCCAGGAGCATGAACACTGAAGCTTTCTTT
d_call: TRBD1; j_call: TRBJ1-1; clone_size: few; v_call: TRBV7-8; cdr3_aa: CASSLAGSRGRRSGTEAFF; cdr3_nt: TGTGCCAGCAGCTTAGCGGGGAGCAGGGGGCGCAGGTCTGGGACTGAAGCTTTCTTT
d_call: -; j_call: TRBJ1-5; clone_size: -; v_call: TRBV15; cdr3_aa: CATSSKGQYNQPQHF; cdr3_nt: TGTGCCACCAGCAGTAAGGGACAATACAATCAGCCCCAGCATTTT
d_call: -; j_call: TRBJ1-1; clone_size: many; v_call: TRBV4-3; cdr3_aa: CASSQDFDTEAFF; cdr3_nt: TGCGCCAGCAGCCAAGATTTCGATACGGAAGCTTTCTTT
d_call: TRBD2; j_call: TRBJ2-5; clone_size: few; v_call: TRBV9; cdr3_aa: CASSPSTSGRGETQYF; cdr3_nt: TGTGCCAGCAGCCCATCGACTAGCGGGAGGGGAGAGACCCAGTACTTC
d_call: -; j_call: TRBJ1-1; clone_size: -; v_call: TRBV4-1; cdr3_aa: CASSQEWRRPTEAFF; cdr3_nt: TGCGCCAGCAGCCAAGAGTGGAGACGTCCAACTGAAGCTTTCTTT
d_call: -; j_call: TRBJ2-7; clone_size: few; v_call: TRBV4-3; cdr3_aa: CASSQDGREYEQYF; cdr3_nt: TGCGCCAGCAGCCAAGACGGCAGGGAGTACGAGCAGTACTTC
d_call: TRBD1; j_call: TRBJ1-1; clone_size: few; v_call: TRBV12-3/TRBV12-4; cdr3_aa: CASREGAAEAFF; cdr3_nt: TGTGCCAGCAGGGAGGGGGCCGCTGAAGCTTTCTTT
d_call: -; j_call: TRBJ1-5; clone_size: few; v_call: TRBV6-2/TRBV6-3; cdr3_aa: CASRLSLGLNQPQHF; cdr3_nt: TGTGCCAGCAGGTTATCCTTGGGCCTCAATCAGCCCCAGCATTTT
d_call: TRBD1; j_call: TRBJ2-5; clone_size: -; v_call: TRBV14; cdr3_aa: CASSRATGGEETQYF; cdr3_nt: TGTGCCAGCAGCCGGGCGACAGGGGGTGAGGAGACCCAGTACTTC
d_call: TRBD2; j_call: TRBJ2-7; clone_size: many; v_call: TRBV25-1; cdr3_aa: CASSPQTSAEQYF; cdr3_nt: TGTGCCAGCAGTCCTCAGACTAGCGCAGAGCAGTACTTC
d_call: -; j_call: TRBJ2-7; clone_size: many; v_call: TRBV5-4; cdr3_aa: CASSFWSAGDEQYF; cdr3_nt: TGTGCCAGCAGCTTTTGGTCGGCAGGGGACGAGCAGTACTTC
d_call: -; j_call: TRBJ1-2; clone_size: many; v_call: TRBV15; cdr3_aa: CATSRTREDYGYTF; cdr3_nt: TGTGCCACCAGCAGGACCAGGGAGGACTATGGCTACACCTTC
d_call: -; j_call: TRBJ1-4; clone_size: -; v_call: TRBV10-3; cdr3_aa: CAISESTTVNEKLFF; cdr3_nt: TGTGCCATCAGTGAGTCGACGACAGTGAATGAAAAACTGTTTTTT
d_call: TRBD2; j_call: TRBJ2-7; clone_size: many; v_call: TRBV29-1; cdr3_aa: CSVGTSGRGSYEQYF; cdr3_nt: TGCAGCGTGGGGACTAGCGGGAGAGGCTCCTACGAGCAGTACTTC
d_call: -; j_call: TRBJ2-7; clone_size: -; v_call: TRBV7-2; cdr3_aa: CASSPFAGAEEQYF; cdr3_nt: TGTGCCAGCAGCCCCTTCGCAGGGGCAGAAGAGCAGTACTTC
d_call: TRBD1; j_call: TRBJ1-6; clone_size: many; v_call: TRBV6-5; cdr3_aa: CATYRGRNSPLHF; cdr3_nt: TGTGCCACCTACAGGGGTAGGAATTCACCCCTCCACTTT
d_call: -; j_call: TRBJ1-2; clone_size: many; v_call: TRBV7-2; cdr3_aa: CASSKGFVGYTF; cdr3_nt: TGTGCCAGCAGCAAGGGTTTCGTTGGCTACACCTTC
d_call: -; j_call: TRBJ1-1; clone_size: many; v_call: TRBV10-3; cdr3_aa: CAISRTDLNTEAFF; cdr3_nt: TGTGCCATCAGCCGGACGGATCTGAACACTGAAGCTTTCTTT
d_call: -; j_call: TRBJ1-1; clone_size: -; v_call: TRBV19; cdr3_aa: CASSIVAGDARGAFF; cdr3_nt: TGTGCCAGTAGTATAGTGGCAGGGGACGCCCGTGGGGCTTTCTTT
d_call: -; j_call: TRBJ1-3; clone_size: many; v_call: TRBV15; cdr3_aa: CATSQYSGNTIYF; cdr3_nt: TGTGCCACCAGCCAATACTCTGGAAACACCATATATTTT
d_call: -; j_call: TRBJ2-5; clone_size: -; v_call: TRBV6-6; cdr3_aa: CASIDLRDPMQETQYF; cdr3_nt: TGTGCCAGCATAGACCTCCGGGACCCGATGCAAGAGACCCAGTACTTC
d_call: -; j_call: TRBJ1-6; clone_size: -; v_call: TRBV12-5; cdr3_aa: CASGLGLGSPLHF; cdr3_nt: TGTGCTAGTGGTCTAGGGTTAGGTTCACCCCTCCACTTT
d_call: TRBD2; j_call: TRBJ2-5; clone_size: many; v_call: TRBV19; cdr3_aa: CASGLAGVTQYF; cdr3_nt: TGTGCCAGCGGACTAGCGGGGGTAACCCAGTACTTC
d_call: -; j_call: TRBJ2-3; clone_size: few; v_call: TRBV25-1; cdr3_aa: CASSEFVSDTQYF; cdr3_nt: TGTGCCAGCAGTGAATTTGTCTCAGATACGCAGTATTTT
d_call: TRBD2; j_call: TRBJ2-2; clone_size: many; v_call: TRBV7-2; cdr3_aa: CASSLGGRSNTGELFF; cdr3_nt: TGTGCCAGCAGCTTAGGCGGGAGGTCGAACACCGGGGAGCTGTTTTTT
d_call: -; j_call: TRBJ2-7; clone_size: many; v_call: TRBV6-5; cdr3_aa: CASRTPSYEQYF; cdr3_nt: TGTGCCAGCAGAACCCCATCCTACGAGCAGTACTTC
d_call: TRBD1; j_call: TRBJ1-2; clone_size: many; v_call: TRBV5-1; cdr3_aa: CASRQGVDYGYTF; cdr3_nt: TGCGCCAGCCGACAGGGAGTGGACTATGGCTACACCTTC
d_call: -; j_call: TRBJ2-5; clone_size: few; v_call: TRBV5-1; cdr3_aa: CASSPAPGSTGTQYF; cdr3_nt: TGCGCCAGCAGTCCCGCTCCGGGATCGACGGGGACCCAGTACTTC
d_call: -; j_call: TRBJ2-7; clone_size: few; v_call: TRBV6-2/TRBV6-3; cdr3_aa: CASSYEGRWNEQYF; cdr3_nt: TGTGCCAGCAGTTACGAGGGGAGATGGAACGAGCAGTACTTC
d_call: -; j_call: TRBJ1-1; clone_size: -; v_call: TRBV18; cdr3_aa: CASSQGEHTEAFF; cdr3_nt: TGTGCCAGCTCACAAGGGGAGCACACTGAAGCTTTCTTT
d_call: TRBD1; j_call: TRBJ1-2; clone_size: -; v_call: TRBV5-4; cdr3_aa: CASSLRTGDIGSGYTF; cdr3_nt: TGTGCCAGCAGCCTTAGGACAGGGGACATAGGAAGTGGCTACACCTTC
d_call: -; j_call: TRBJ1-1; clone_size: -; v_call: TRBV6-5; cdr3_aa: CASSLGDGVGTEAFF; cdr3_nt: TGTGCCAGCAGTTTAGGTGATGGGGTGGGCACTGAAGCTTTCTTT
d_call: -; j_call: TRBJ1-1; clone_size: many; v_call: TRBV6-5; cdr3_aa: CASSVHFGRFTEAFF; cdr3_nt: TGTGCCAGCAGTGTTCACTTTGGCCGGTTCACTGAAGCTTTCTTT
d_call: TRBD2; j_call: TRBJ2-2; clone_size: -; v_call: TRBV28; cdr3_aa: CASSQRREDTGELFF; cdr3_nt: TGTGCCAGCAGCCAACGACGGGAGGACACCGGGGAGCTGTTTTTT
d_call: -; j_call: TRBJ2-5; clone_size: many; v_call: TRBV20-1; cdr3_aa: CSAHTARRPETQYF; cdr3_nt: TGCAGTGCCCACACTGCAAGACGGCCAGAGACCCAGTACTTC
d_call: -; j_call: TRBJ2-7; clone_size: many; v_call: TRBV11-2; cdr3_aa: CASSLTGRTYEQYF; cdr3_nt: TGTGCCAGCAGCTTAACAGGGCGAACCTACGAGCAGTACTTC